The 26 T cell receptor beta chains presented below share a single source sample, sequenced in a study of control samples from healthy donors and cancer patients. Method: immunoSEQ multiplex PCR; TCRdb's copy keeps in-frame clones and lacks some. The data hold 200,000 to 250,000 clones, with roughly 94% observed a single time. The source material was blood. The origin of the receptors is a man in his fifties or sixties in good health.

The CDR3 protein is CASSLVGGEGGTQYF. Here the CDR3 DNA reads TGTGCCAGCAGCTTAGTAGGGGGCGAGGGGGGTACGCAGTATTTT. V is TRBV7-8 and J is TRBJ2-3, with D maybe TRBD1 (7 bases). Trimming removed 1 base at V and 8 bases at J, with 16 bases between. This CDR3 has 15 residues. Germline loops: CDR1 SGHVS, CDR2 FQNEAQ.

V is TRBV5-1 and J is TRBJ1-2, with D perhaps TRBD1 (5 bases). In germline, CDR1 is SGHRS, CDR2 YFSETQ. This CDR3 region has 14 residues. V shed 4 bases and J shed 7 bases, with 17 bases lying between them. The CDR3 here is CASSRSDKASGYTF. DNA of the CDR3: TGCGCCAGCAGCCGTTCGGACAAAGCGTCTGGCTACACCTTC.

In DNA, the CDR3 is TGTGCCACCAGCAGGTCAGAGTCTTCCTACAATGAGCAGTTCTTC. Protein sequence: CATSRSESSYNEQFF. V is TRBV15 and J is TRBJ2-1; the D is unclear. The CDR3 is 15 residues long. Looked up from germline, CDR1 is LNHNV and CDR2 is YYDKDF (reference sequence). V lost 3 bases to trimming and J lost 1 base, with 10 bases between them.

The chain recombines TRBV6-4 with TRBJ1-3; TRBD1 is a possible D gene (5 bases). Trimming removed 6 bases at V and 3 bases at J, with 9 bases between. Per germline, CDR1 MRHNA and CDR2 SNTAGT. CDR3 length: 13 residues. CDR3 coding DNA: TGTGCCAGCAGCAGGGAGCTTGGAAACACCATATATTTT. The encoded protein is CASSRELGNTIYF.

There are a few counts of this clone. The gene calls are TRBV6-5 and TRBJ2-7, with D tentatively TRBD1 (7 bases). The CDR3 has 12 amino acids. The V gene's germline CDR1 is MNHEY and CDR2 SVGAGI. V was cut by 8 bases and J by 2 bases, with 10 bases left in between. CDR3 sequence: CASAGGPYEQYF. CDR3 DNA: TGTGCCAGCGCAGGGGGGCCCTACGAGCAGTACTTC.

The chain recombines TRBV7-9 with TRBJ2-2; D is unclear. Per germline, CDR1 SEHNR and CDR2 FQNEAQ (reference sequence). The CDR3 spans 12 residues. V was pared by 6 bases and J by 4 bases, with 6 bases between. The CDR3, as DNA: TGTGCCAGCAGTTTATTCACCGGGGAGCTGTTTTTT. It is translated as CASSLFTGELFF.

V gene TRBV28 combines with J gene TRBJ1-1; D is perhaps TRBD1 (5 bases). This CDR3 is 15 amino acids long. V lost 5 bases and J lost 1, with 14 bases in between. CDR1 MDHEN and CDR2 SYDVKM come from the germline V gene. The CDR3 is CASSQPFGTNTEAFF. CDR3 DNA sequence: TGTGCCAGCAGTCAGCCCTTCGGGACGAACACTGAAGCTTTCTTT.

The chain employs TRBV28 and TRBJ2-1, with D perhaps assigned TRBD1 or TRBD2 (5 bases each). The CDR3 has 12 amino acids. Germline loops: CDR1 MDHEN, CDR2 SYDVKM. V lost 7 bases and J 12 bases, leaving 16 bases between the germline ends. The CDR3 sequence: CASMGPPFGQFF. DNA of the CDR3: TGTGCCAGCATGGGACCCCCTTTCGGGCAGTTCTTC.

This clone turned up a few times. The chain recombines TRBV6-5 with TRBJ2-1; 8 bases line up with TRBD2. CDR1 and CDR2 (germline): MNHEY, SVGAGI. V lost 5 bases, J lost 8 bases, and 11 bases stayed unmatched. The CDR3 runs 15 residues. The CDR3 sequence is CASSPIDSGVYEQFF. Here the CDR3 DNA reads TGTGCCAGCAGTCCCATAGATAGCGGGGTATATGAGCAGTTCTTC.

The V call is TRBV7-2, the J call TRBJ1-5; D gene ambiguous. The germline CDR1 and CDR2 sequences are SGHTA and FQGNSA. This CDR3 contains 12 residues. V lost 3 bases to trimming and J lost 4 bases, with 4 bases between them. The DNA for the CDR3 is TGTGCCAGCAGCTTCAGAAATCAGCCCCAGCATTTT. Translating it yields CASSFRNQPQHF.

The rearrangement joins TRBV9 to TRBJ1-2; perhaps TRBD1 as D (6 bases). Germline CDR1 and CDR2: SGDLS and YYNGEE. With 2 bases removed from V and 4 bases from J, the gap between germline ends came to 12 bases. This CDR3 is 14 amino acids long. The CDR3 DNA sequence: TGTGCCAGCAGCGTCGGGGGCCAGGCCTATGGCTACACCTTC. Translation: CASSVGGQAYGYTF. Full variable domain (remainder filled in from reference TRBV9 and TRBJ1-2): DSGVTQTPKHLITATGQRVTLRCSPRSGDLSVYWYQQSLDQGLQFLIQYYNGEERAKGNILERFSAQQFPDLHSELNLSSLELGDSALYFCASSVGGQAYGYTFGSGTRLTVV.

The chain is built from TRBV6-5 and TRBJ2-2; maybe TRBD2 (5 bases). CDR1 and CDR2 (germline): MNHEY, SVGAGI. The V end was cut by 7 bases, the J end by 5 bases, with 8 bases between. CDR3 length: 12 residues. The CDR3 here is CASTRGTGELFF. The CDR3 region has the DNA TGTGCCAGCACCCGAGGGACCGGGGAGCTGTTTTTT.

The V call is TRBV18, the J call TRBJ2-1, with a weak D call TRBD2 (6 bases). The CDR3 covers 18 residues. CDR1 and CDR2 from the germline V gene are KGHSH and LQKENI. V was shortened by 1 base and J by 0 bases, with 16 bases between the two germline ends. The CDR3 bases are TGTGCCAGCTCACCACTAGCCTCTCGGGGGAGCTCCTACAATGAGCAGTTCTTC. Its translation is CASSPLASRGSSYNEQFF.

This chain joins TRBV6-5 and TRBJ2-5; D is uncertain. The CDR3 sequence is 11 residues long. Germline CDR1 reads MNHEY; CDR2 reads SVGAGI. Trimming took 8 bases from V and 1 from J, leaving 5 bases between them. In DNA, the CDR3 is TGTGCCAGCGGGATCCAAGAGACCCAGTACTTC. The encoded protein is CASGIQETQYF.

The chain recombines TRBV28 with TRBJ1-1; maybe TRBD1 (6 bases). CDR3 length: 15 amino acids. The V gene's germline CDR1 is MDHEN and CDR2 SYDVKM. Trimming left V 7 bases short and J 3 bases short, with 18 bases between. CDR3 DNA: TGTGCCAGCATCCCTCTGGGGGCGCAGCACACTGAAGCTTTCTTT. Its translation is CASIPLGAQHTEAFF.

J is TRBJ1-2 and V is TRBV9; D call uncertain. There are 14 residues in the CDR3. CDR1 is SGDLS, CDR2 YYNGEE, per germline. V was cut by 0 bases and J by 0 bases, with 6 bases left in between. In DNA form, the CDR3 reads TGTGCCAGCAGCGTAGGGCCCTCTAACTATGGCTACACCTTC. Encoded protein: CASSVGPSNYGYTF.

The chain links TRBV9 to TRBJ1-5, with D perhaps matching TRBD1 (6 bases). V lost 4 bases and J 1 base, leaving 9 bases between the germline ends. CDR1 and CDR2 (germline): SGDLS, YYNGEE. The CDR3 runs to 14 residues. The chain's CDR3 is CASSSQGSNQPQHF. As DNA, the CDR3 is TGTGCCAGCAGCTCCCAGGGGAGCAATCAGCCCCAGCATTTT.

The chain has TRBV25-1 and TRBJ1-1, with D possibly matching TRBD1 (6 bases). V gave up 3 bases and J gave up 3 bases, with 14 bases separating them. The CDR3 extends over 15 amino acids. The germline V gene has CDR1 MGHDK and CDR2 SYGVNS. Written as DNA, the CDR3 is TGTGCCAGCAGTGATCCAGGAACAGGGTACACTGAAGCTTTCTTT. Its translation: CASSDPGTGYTEAFF.

This clone was seen more than once but under ten times. The chain uses TRBV10-1 and TRBJ2-5, with D hard to call. The CDR3 totals 10 residues. Trimming cost V 8 bases and J 6 bases, with 7 bases left between them. The V gene's germline CDR1 is WNHNN and CDR2 SYGVQD (reference sequence). CDR3 nucleotide sequence: TGCGCCAGCTGGGCAAAGACCCAGTACTTC. Amino acid sequence: CASWAKTQYF.

V usage is TRBV2 and J usage is TRBJ1-3; D is perhaps TRBD1 (5 bases). The CDR3 spans 15 residues. Trimming removed 2 bases at V and 0 bases at J, with 8 bases between. The germline gives CDR1 SNHLY, CDR2 FYNNEI. CDR3 nucleotides: TGTGCCAGCAGTGAAACAGGCCACTCTGGAAACACCATATATTTT. Translated, it gives CASSETGHSGNTIYF. The full variable domain, its missing parts supplied by reference TRBV2 and TRBJ1-3, is EPEVTQTPSHQVTQMGQEVILRCVPISNHLYFYWYRQILGQKVEFLVSFYNNEISEKSEIFDDQFSVERPDGSNFTLKIRSTKLEDSAMYFCASSETGHSGNTIYFGEGSWLTVV.

V and J are TRBV28 and TRBJ2-7; no definite D call. The CDR3 totals 12 residues. Trimming pared 4 bases from V and 7 bases from J, leaving 11 bases between. CDR1 and CDR2 (germline): MDHEN, SYDVKM. The CDR3 bases are TGTGCCAGCAGTTCCGTGCTGCGGGAGCAGTACTTC. Translated: CASSSVLREQYF.

The V and J genes are TRBV6-1 and TRBJ2-7; possibly TRBD2 for D (6 bases). Germline values: CDR1 MNHNS, CDR2 SASEGT. V was trimmed by 2 bases and J by 7 bases, leaving 12 bases between them. The CDR3 covers 13 residues. DNA of the CDR3: TGTGCCAGCAGTGAATTGCGGGGCGGGGAGCAGTACGTC. This translates into CASSELRGGEQYV.

This clone was seen a single time. The V gene is TRBV7-2, the J gene TRBJ1-4; 8 bases are shared with TRBD1. J lost 5 bases, V lost 5 bases, and 7 bases had no gene match. CDR1 SGHTA and CDR2 FQGNSA come from the germline V gene. The CDR3 spans 15 residues. CDR3: CASSPRQGLNEKLFF. The DNA for the CDR3 is TGTGCCAGCAGCCCCCGACAGGGGCTCAATGAAAAACTGTTTTTT.

J is TRBJ2-1 and V is TRBV5-8, with TRBD2 identical over 7 bases. V gave up 0 bases and J gave up 1 base; unmatched junction bases: 4. CDR3 length: 16 amino acids. Germline CDR1 reads SGHTS; CDR2 reads YDEGEE. CDR3 region: CASSLVGGGSYNEQFF. The CDR3 DNA reads TGTGCCAGCAGCTTGGTTGGCGGGGGATCCTACAATGAGCAGTTCTTC.

This chain uses TRBV15 with TRBJ1-2; D possibly corresponds to TRBD1 (5 bases). The CDR3 is made up of 14 amino acids. CDR1 and CDR2 (germline): LNHNV, YYDKDF (reference sequence). Trimming took off 3 bases at V and 5 bases at J, with 13 bases between the two ends. The chain's CDR3 is CATSRDFGGYGYTF. DNA of the CDR3: TGTGCCACCAGCAGGGATTTCGGGGGTTATGGCTACACCTTC. Using reference TRBV15 and TRBJ1-2 for the parts outside the CDR3, the full variable domain is DAMVIQNPRYQVTQFGKPVTLSCSQTLNHNVMYWYQQKSSQAPKLLFHYYDKDFNNEADTPDNFQSRRPNTSFCFLDIRSPGLGDTAMYLCATSRDFGGYGYTFGSGTRLTVV.

The chain recombines TRBV5-5 with TRBJ2-5, with TRBD2 as a possible D gene (6 bases). CDR3 length: 15 amino acids. Trimming took 0 bases from V and 7 from J, leaving 16 bases between them. Germline V gene sequence: CDR1 SGHKS, CDR2 YYEKEE (reference sequence). CDR3 sequence: CASSLEGSSGGTQYF. In DNA form, the CDR3 reads TGTGCCAGCAGCTTGGAAGGGTCGTCCGGGGGGACCCAGTACTTC. The whole variable domain, filled in from reference TRBV5-5 and TRBJ2-5, reads DAGVTQSPTHLIKTRGQQVTLRCSPISGHKSVSWYQQVLGQGPQFIFQYYEKEERGRGNFPDRFSARQFPNYSSELNVNALLLGDSALYLCASSLEGSSGGTQYFGPGTRLLVL.